The rows below give T cell receptor beta chains drawn from one sample of a study of blood T cell repertoires in COVID-19. Sequenced by immunoSEQ multiplex PCR; TCRdb stores in-frame clones only, minus some. The sample has tens of thousands of clones, approximately 85% seen once. Material: peripheral blood. These receptor sequences come from a man aged 55 to 69 with acute or convalescent COVID-19. CDR3s include the opening cysteine and the closing phenylalanine or tryptophan. A D gene is named only where the DNA matches it firmly. The listing skips clone size in some rows; elsewhere it reads once, few, many or a size class.

>TRBJ1-4|.|.|TRBV28
CASSFPVLEKLFF
TGTGCCAGCAGTTTCCCCGTTCTAGAAAAACTGTTTTTT
>TRBJ2-7|.|.|TRBV9
CASSVELSSGPYEQYF
TGTGCCAGCAGCGTAGAATTATCGAGCGGACCCTACGAGCAGTACTTC
>TRBJ2-3|.|.|TRBV7-9
CASSLGSTGGTDTQYF
TGTGCCAGCAGCTTAGGCAGCACGGGGGGCACAGATACGCAGTATTTT
>TRBJ1-3|few|.|TRBV30
CAWRGVLSGNTIYF
TGTGCCTGGAGAGGGGTACTCTCTGGAAACACCATATATTTT
>TRBJ1-2|.|TRBD1|TRBV27
CASSLQTGARGYTF
TGTGCCAGCAGTTTACAGACAGGGGCGAGAGGCTACACCTTC
>TRBJ2-1|.|TRBD2|TRBV9
CASTVGGGSSYNEQFF
TGTGCCAGCACCGTGGGCGGGGGGAGCTCCTACAATGAGCAGTTCTTC
>TRBJ2-5|.|.|TRBV21-1
CASSKERPPRRAQSETQYF
TGTGCCAGCAGCAAAGAAAGACCACCACGGCGGGCGCAGAGTGAGACCCAGTACTTC
>TRBJ1-1|few|.|TRBV7-9
CASSQAVNTEAFF
TGTGCCAGCAGCCAAGCTGTGAACACTGAAGCTTTCTTT
>TRBJ2-1|few|TRBD2|TRBV5-6
CASSLAGRSYNEQFF
TGTGCCAGCAGCTTGGCCGGGAGGTCCTACAATGAGCAGTTCTTC
>TRBJ1-1|.|.|TRBV5-1
CASSFGGDMNTEAFF
TGCGCCAGCAGCTTTGGGGGGGACATGAACACTGAAGCTTTCTTT
>TRBJ2-2|.|.|TRBV9
CASSATDPGELFF
TGTGCCAGCAGCGCGACAGACCCCGGGGAGCTGTTTTTT
>TRBJ1-5|.|.|TRBV6-2/TRBV6-3
CASSYSRTLIGPQHF
TGTGCCAGCAGTTACTCGAGGACTCTCATCGGGCCCCAGCATTTT
>TRBJ2-5|once|.|TRBV7-2
CASSLGRYQETQYF
TGTGCCAGCAGCTTGGGGCGGTACCAAGAGACCCAGTACTTC
>TRBJ1-2|.|.|TRBV5-1
CASSPRPPALQSYTF
TGCGCCAGCAGCCCAAGACCCCCAGCTTTACAGAGCTACACCTTC
>TRBJ1-3|once|TRBD1|TRBV18
CASSPWTGQNSGNTIYF
TGTGCCAGCTCACCTTGGACAGGGCAAAACTCTGGAAACACCATATATTTT
>TRBJ1-2|.|TRBD1|TRBV2
CASRDRGGGYTF
TGTGCCAGCAGGGACAGGGGAGGTGGCTACACCTTC
>TRBJ2-2|.|TRBD2|TRBV9
CASSVPGRTGELFF
TGTGCCAGCAGCGTTCCCGGGAGGACCGGGGAGCTGTTTTTT
>TRBJ1-4|.|.|TRBV18
CASSTTQASNEKLFF
TGTGCCAGCTCAACAACACAGGCGTCTAATGAAAAACTGTTTTTT
>TRBJ1-3|once|.|TRBV3-1/TRBV3-2
CASSQEWTSPSGNTIYF
TGTGCCAGCAGCCAAGAATGGACTTCCCCCTCTGGAAACACCATATATTTT
>TRBJ2-7|.|TRBD2|TRBV30
CAWSRGGSYEQYF
TGTGCCTGGAGTCGGGGGGGCTCCTACGAGCAGTACTTC
>TRBJ1-1|.|.|TRBV28
CASSLRGRGWTEAFF
TGTGCCAGCAGTTTACGGGGGAGGGGCTGGACTGAAGCTTTCTTT
>TRBJ1-2|.|.|TRBV28
CASSSFGSPYGYTF
TGTGCCAGCAGCTCCTTCGGGAGCCCCTATGGCTACACCTTC
>TRBJ2-1|.|TRBD2|TRBV7-2
CASKEWREGYEQFF
TGTGCCAGCAAGGAGTGGCGGGAGGGGTATGAGCAGTTCTTC
>TRBJ2-7|once|TRBD1|TRBV11-2
CASRRQGERNEQYF
TGTGCCAGCAGACGACAGGGAGAGCGGAACGAGCAGTACTTC
>TRBJ2-5|.|TRBD2|TRBV11-2
CASRRSGVGAQYF
TGTGCCAGCAGACGTAGCGGGGTCGGGGCCCAGTACTTC
>TRBJ2-4|.|TRBD2|TRBV5-8
CASSLAGGGAKNIQYF
TGTGCCAGCAGCTTGGCCGGCGGGGGGGCCAAAAACATTCAGTACTTC
>TRBJ2-2|.|TRBD2|TRBV19
CASSLTLAGGTGELFF
TGTGCCAGTAGTCTTACCCTAGCGGGAGGTACCGGGGAGCTGTTTTTT
>TRBJ1-3|.|.|TRBV10-3
CATNRGPISSGNTIYF
TGTGCCACCAACCGCGGGCCGATTAGCTCTGGAAACACCATATATTTT
>TRBJ1-1|.|TRBD1|TRBV6-2/TRBV6-3
CASSLDRGIAEAFF
TGTGCCAGCAGCCTCGACAGGGGGATCGCTGAAGCTTTCTTT
>TRBJ1-2|.|.|TRBV30
CAWSAVNYGYTF
TGTGCCTGGAGTGCCGTTAACTATGGCTACACCTTC
>TRBJ2-2|.|.|TRBV5-1
CASSLQTGNTGELFF
TGCGCCAGCAGCCTCCAGACAGGGAACACCGGGGAGCTGTTTTTT
>TRBJ1-2|.|.|TRBV5-1
CASSRGGLQGDYGYTF
TGCGCCAGCAGCCGTGGGGGCCTGCAAGGCGACTATGGCTACACCTTC
>TRBJ2-3|.|.|TRBV5-4
CASSFPGGPGDTQYF
TGTGCCAGCAGCTTCCCCGGGGGGCCTGGAGATACGCAGTATTTT
>TRBJ2-5|.|.|TRBV3-1/TRBV3-2
CASSVRETQYF
TGTGCCAGCAGCGTCCGAGAGACCCAGTACTTC
>TRBJ2-1|.|.|TRBV9
CASSGLLWGNSVGEQFF
TGTGCCAGCAGCGGACTATTATGGGGAAATAGTGTGGGTGAGCAGTTCTTC
>TRBJ2-7|.|.|TRBV5-4
CASTRPGQSEQYF
TGTGCCAGCACCCGACCTGGACAGTCCGAGCAGTACTTC
>TRBJ1-4|.|.|TRBV12-3/TRBV12-4
CASSLREGEKLFF
TGTGCCAGCAGTTTAAGGGAGGGTGAAAAACTGTTTTTT
>TRBJ1-2|.|.|TRBV28
CASSLTGLYGYTF
TGTGCCAGCAGTCTTACAGGGTTATATGGCTACACCTTC
>TRBJ2-2|.|TRBD2|TRBV2
CASRGGLAGTGELFF
TGTGCCAGCAGGGGGGGTCTAGCGGGAACCGGGGAGCTGTTTTTT
>TRBJ1-1|.|.|TRBV6-5
CASSLTLEMNTEAFF
TGTGCCAGCAGCCTCACACTGGAGATGAACACTGAAGCTTTCTTT
>TRBJ2-2|few|.|TRBV19
CASTLWQGKAGGELFF
TGTGCCAGTACCCTCTGGCAGGGGAAGGCTGGCGGGGAGCTGTTTTTT
>TRBJ2-1|.|.|TRBV7-9
CASSYWYNEQFF
TGTGCCAGCAGCTACTGGTACAATGAGCAGTTCTTC
>TRBJ2-7|once|.|TRBV9
CASTFPLALIYEQYF
TGTGCCAGCACCTTCCCACTAGCACTGATCTACGAGCAGTACTTC
>TRBJ2-3|few|TRBD2|TRBV27
CASSSGLAGSDTQYF
TGTGCCAGCAGTTCGGGACTAGCGGGTAGCGATACGCAGTATTTT
>TRBJ1-6|.|TRBD1|TRBV30
CACRRQGNSPLHF
TGTGCCTGCCGCCGACAGGGGAATTCACCCCTCCACTTT
>TRBJ2-1|.|TRBD2|TRBV7-2
CASSLRVLAGDNEQFF
TGTGCCAGCAGCTTAAGGGTGTTAGCGGGGGACAATGAGCAGTTCTTC
>TRBJ2-2|.|.|TRBV7-3
CASSLQTNTGELFF
TGTGCCAGCAGCTTACAAACAAACACCGGGGAGCTGTTTTTT
>TRBJ1-6|.|TRBD1|TRBV30
CAWGDSQNSPLHF
TGTGCCTGGGGGGACAGCCAGAATTCACCCCTCCACTTT
>TRBJ2-5|.|TRBD2|TRBV7-9
CASSLSLAGARETQYF
TGTGCCAGCAGCTTAAGTCTAGCGGGAGCCAGAGAGACCCAGTACTTC
>TRBJ2-1|.|TRBD2|TRBV6-5
CASSLLAGEQFF
TGTGCCAGCAGTTTACTAGCGGGTGAGCAGTTCTTC
>TRBJ2-7|few|TRBD1|TRBV2
CASSGTGLVEQYF
TGTGCCAGCAGCGGGACAGGGTTGGTCGAGCAGTACTTC
>TRBJ1-5|.|.|TRBV30
CAWSPKGGSNQPQHF
TGTGCCTGGAGCCCCAAGGGAGGGAGCAATCAGCCCCAGCATTTT
>TRBJ1-6|.|.|TRBV7-3
CASSLHQDSPLHF
TGTGCCAGCAGCTTACATCAGGATTCACCCCTCCACTTT